A single sample gave rise to the 17 T cell receptor beta chains below, sequenced in a study of T cell responses to AZD1222 COVID-19 vaccine. The data were produced by immunoSEQ multiplex PCR, yet TCRdb's version contains in-frame clones alone and is incomplete. The sample carries 95,000 to 130,000 clones, around 94% recorded once. The sequences come from peripheral blood, collected 28 days after the second AZD1222 dose. Receptor source: an adult who received the AZD1222 COVID-19 vaccine.

The rearrangement joins TRBV7-3 to TRBJ2-5; D might be TRBD2 (5 bases). The V end lost 3 bases, the J end lost 4 bases, and 9 bases lay between the germline ends. CDR3 length: 13 residues. In germline, CDR1 is SGHTA, CDR2 FQGTGA. Written as DNA, the CDR3 is TGTGCCAGCAGCTTTGGAGGTGGAGAGACCCAGTACTTC. Its protein is CASSFGGGETQYF.

The chain is built from TRBV9 and TRBJ2-2; D unresolved. Germline CDR1 reads SGDLS; CDR2 reads YYNGEE. Trimming pared 0 bases from V and 4 bases from J, leaving 13 bases between. The CDR3 contains 16 residues. CDR3 sequence reads: CASSVETSRFTGELFF. The CDR3 DNA reads TGTGCCAGCAGCGTAGAAACATCCCGATTCACCGGGGAGCTGTTTTTT.

This chain uses TRBV6-5 with TRBJ2-1; 7 nucleotides match TRBD2. Germline-derived CDR1 and CDR2 are MNHEY and SVGAGI. The CDR3 is 15 amino acids. V was clipped by 8 bases and J by 9 bases; unmatched bases: 16. The CDR3 is CASQNPSGGQGEQFF. The CDR3 DNA sequence: TGTGCCAGCCAGAACCCTAGCGGCGGGCAAGGTGAGCAGTTCTTC.

This sequence joins TRBV28 and TRBJ1-5; a possible D gene is TRBD1 (6 bases). The V gene lost 7 bases and the J gene lost 5 bases, with 21 bases spanning the gap. This CDR3 region has 16 residues. The germline V gene has CDR1 MDHEN and CDR2 SYDVKM. CDR3 amino acids: CASNSNTGIDYQPQHF. The CDR3 DNA sequence: TGTGCCAGCAACTCGAATACAGGGATAGACTATCAGCCCCAGCATTTT.

The chain has TRBV3-1 (or the pseudogene TRBV3-2) and TRBJ2-5, with D perhaps being TRBD1 or TRBD2 (5 bases each). Germline lookup yields CDR1 LGHDT and CDR2 YNNKEL (reference sequence). This CDR3 has 17 amino acids. V was pared by 4 bases and J by 2 bases, with 20 bases between. The chain's CDR3 is CASSPSWGREGQETQYF. The CDR3 nucleotides are TGTGCCAGCAGCCCCTCGTGGGGGAGAGAGGGACAAGAGACCCAGTACTTC.

The chain is built from TRBV23-1 and TRBJ2-7, with D possibly matching TRBD1 (6 bases). TRBV23-1 is known as an ORF, though its function is uncertain. The CDR3 is 16 amino acids. Trimming took off 0 bases at V and 2 bases at J, with 14 bases between the two ends. The CDR3 DNA reads TGCGCCAGCAGTCAATCTGCCAGGGGCGAGCCCTACGAGCAGTACTTC. This encodes CASSQSARGEPYEQYF.

This clone has just one count. The rearrangement joins TRBV30 to TRBJ2-2; TRBD2 is a possible D gene (6 bases). The ends were cut back, 3 bases at V and 6 bases at J, with 8 bases in the middle. CDR3 length: 12 amino acids. The germline V gene encodes CDR1 GTSNPN and CDR2 SVGIG (reference sequence). CDR3 residues: CAWRGEAGELFF. CDR3 DNA: TGTGCCTGGAGGGGGGAGGCCGGGGAGCTGTTTTTT.

The chain has TRBV6-6 and TRBJ1-4; maybe TRBD1 (5 bases). The CDR3 totals 16 residues. V was pared by 2 bases and J by 1 base, with 11 bases between. Per germline, CDR1 MNHNY and CDR2 SVGAGI (reference sequence). In nucleotides, the CDR3 is TGTGCCAGCAGTTACGGGGGGACGGGAACTAATGAAAAACTGTTTTTT. Its protein is CASSYGGTGTNEKLFF.

This chain links TRBV6-5 with TRBJ1-2; D possibly corresponds to TRBD1 (5 bases). Germline loops: CDR1 MNHEY, CDR2 SVGAGI. There are 11 residues in the CDR3. CDR3 in amino acids: CGTGTLNGYTF. The CDR3 coding sequence is TGTGGCACCGGGACTTTGAATGGCTACACCTTC.

The gene calls are TRBV24-1 and TRBJ2-5; D not resolved. This CDR3 comprises 14 residues. Trimming removed 5 bases from V and 1 base from J, with 10 bases in between. CDR1 is KGHDR, CDR2 SFDVKD, per germline. The CDR3 DNA follows: TGTGCCACCAGTGGCACCTACACCCAAGAGACCCAGTACTTC. Protein product: CATSGTYTQETQYF.

This sequence joins TRBV5-4 and TRBJ1-2; D remains unclear. CDR1 is SGHNT and CDR2 is YYREEE in the germline V gene (reference sequence). CDR3 length: 13 residues. Trimming left V 4 bases short and J 4 bases short, with 11 bases between. The CDR3 loop reads CASSPGRTYGYTF. CDR3 in DNA: TGTGCCAGCAGCCCCGGACGGACCTATGGCTACACCTTC.

This clone was seen only once. The chain uses TRBV6-5 and TRBJ2-7; D is unclear. Germline V CDR1 and CDR2: MNHEY, SVGAGI. The CDR3 contains 15 residues. Deletions cut 7 bases from V and 3 bases from J, with 19 bases between. The CDR3 sequence is CASMAAPNRVYEQYF. CDR3 DNA: TGTGCCAGCATGGCGGCCCCAAACCGGGTCTACGAGCAGTACTTC.

This chain uses TRBV30 with TRBJ1-1; weak D call: TRBD1 (5 bases). The CDR3 totals 11 residues. V shed 8 bases and J shed 11 bases, with 18 bases lying between them. The germline CDR1 and CDR2 sequences are GTSNPN and SVGIG (reference sequence). CDR3 sequence: CAVEGANRAFF. CDR3 DNA: TGTGCCGTCGAAGGGGCGAATCGGGCTTTCTTT.

This chain links TRBV9 with TRBJ1-3, with D tentatively TRBD1 (5 bases). The CDR3 covers 13 residues. Trimming took off 8 bases at V and 0 bases at J, with 9 bases between the two ends. Per the germline V gene, CDR1 is SGDLS and CDR2 is YYNGEE. The CDR3 region is CASGTYSGNTIYF. CDR3 sequence (DNA): TGTGCCAGTGGGACCTACTCTGGAAACACCATATATTTT.

CDR3 coding DNA: TGCGCCAGCAGCCAGCAGTACGGCCCGGATTCGCCCCAGCATTTT. It is translated as CASSQQYGPDSPQHF. The chain carries TRBV4-1 and TRBJ1-5; unclear D gene. Trimming shortened V by 3 bases and J by 9 bases, and 18 bases separated the two germline ends. Germline V lookup: CDR1 MGHRA, CDR2 YSYEKL. The CDR3 is 15 residues long.

For this clone: The junction shows a germline mismatch at one end, possibly a read error. The chain joins TRBV25-1 to TRBJ1-5; 8 bases match TRBD1. The CDR3 is made up of 15 amino acids. Germline V gene sequence: CDR1 MGHDK, CDR2 SYGVNS. The CDR3 DNA reads TGTGCCAGCAGTCCGGGACAGGACTCGAATCGGCCCCAGCATTTT. Residues: CASSPGQDSNRPQHF. Using reference TRBV25-1 and TRBJ1-5 for the parts outside the CDR3, the full variable domain is EADIYQTPRYLVIGTGKKITLECSQTMGHDKMYWYQQDPGMELHLIHYSYGVNSTEKGDLSSESTVSRIRTEHFPLTLESARPSHTSQYLCASSPGQDSNRPQHFGDGTRLSIL.

The J gene is TRBJ1-1, the V gene TRBV27; D unresolved. This CDR3 contains 14 residues. Trimming took off 2 bases at V and 2 bases at J, with 9 bases between the two ends. The germline CDR1 and CDR2 sequences are MNHEY and SMNVEV (reference sequence). The chain's CDR3 is CASSLVASNTEAFF. The CDR3 DNA is TGTGCCAGCAGTTTAGTCGCGTCCAACACTGAAGCTTTCTTT.